Included here is one TCR beta chain sequence, with context. Its antigen is as yet unknown. This CDR3 is 14 amino acids long. Trimming removed 4 bases at V and 5 bases at J, with 14 bases between. CDR1 and CDR2 from the germline V gene are MNHEY and SVGAGI. This specimen comes from a study of T cell responses to AZD1222 COVID-19 vaccine. Study conclusions and caveats: Seropositive AZD1222 recipients at baseline numbered only 5 to 7.

Pooling of second doses given at about 4 or about 12 weeks was done. Repertoires were generated with immunoSEQ multiplex PCR, while TCRdb's copy carries only in-frame clones and drops some. Among about 200,000 clones listed, approximately 90% were seen once. This sequence originates from an adult who received the AZD1222 COVID-19 vaccine. Here the sequenced sample was peripheral blood, taken 28 days after the second AZD1222 dose. The chain employs TRBV6-5 and TRBJ1-1; D might be TRBD1 (6 bases). CDR3 nucleotides: TGTGCCAGCAGTTCTCTACAGGGACGGACTGAAGCTTTCTTT. Protein: CASSSLQGRTEAFF.